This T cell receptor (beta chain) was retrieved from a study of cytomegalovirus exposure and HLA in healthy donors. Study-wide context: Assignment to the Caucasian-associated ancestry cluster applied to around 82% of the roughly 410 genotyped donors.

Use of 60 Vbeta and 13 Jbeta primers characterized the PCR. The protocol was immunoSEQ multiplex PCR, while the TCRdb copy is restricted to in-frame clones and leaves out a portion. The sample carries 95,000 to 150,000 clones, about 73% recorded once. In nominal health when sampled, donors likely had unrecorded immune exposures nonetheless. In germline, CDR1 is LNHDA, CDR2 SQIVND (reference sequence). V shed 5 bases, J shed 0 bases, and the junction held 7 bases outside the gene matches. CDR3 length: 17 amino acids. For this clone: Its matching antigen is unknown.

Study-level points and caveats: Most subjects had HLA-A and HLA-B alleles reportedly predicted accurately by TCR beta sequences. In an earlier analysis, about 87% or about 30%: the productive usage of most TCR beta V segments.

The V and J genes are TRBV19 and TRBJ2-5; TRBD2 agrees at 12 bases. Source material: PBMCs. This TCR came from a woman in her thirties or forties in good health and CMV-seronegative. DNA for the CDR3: TGTGCCAGTAGTGTAAGACTAGCGGGAGACTACCAAGAGACCCAGTACTTC. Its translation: CASSVRLAGDYQETQYF. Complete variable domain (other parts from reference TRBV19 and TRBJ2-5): DGGITQSPKYLFRKEGQNVTLSCEQNLNHDAMYWYRQDPGQGLRLIYYSQIVNDFQKGDIAEGYSVSREKKESFPLTVTSAQKNPTAFYLCASSVRLAGDYQETQYFGPGTRLLVL.